This TCR beta chain derives from a study of cytomegalovirus exposure and HLA in healthy donors. As for the study in general: Out of around 360 genotyped donors, about 80% belonged to the Caucasian-associated ancestry cluster.

Primers for the PCR totalled 60 Vbeta and 13 Jbeta. The protocol was immunoSEQ multiplex PCR, while the TCRdb copy is restricted to in-frame clones and leaves out a portion. The table records under 200,000 clones, roughly 83% of them present only once. On this clone itself: Its antigen is currently unknown.

Study results and caveats: A previous analysis found most TCR beta V segments productive roughly 90% or roughly 30% of the time. The presence/absence work took it that sequencing depth was about the same across donors. From TCR beta sequences, most subjects' HLA-A and HLA-B alleles were reportedly predicted accurately.

Input material: PBMCs. The receptor was derived from a woman in her forties or fifties in good health and CMV-seronegative.

The CDR3 DNA reads TGTGCCAGCAGTCCGGGACAGGGGGCGCGAACGCAGTATTTT. This gives the protein CASSPGQGARTQYF. The chain employs TRBV28 and TRBJ2-3, with 12 bases that match TRBD1. Germline V gene sequence: CDR1 MDHEN, CDR2 SYDVKM. V lost 5 bases to trimming and J lost 9 bases; unmatched junction nucleotides: 6. CDR3 length: 14 residues.